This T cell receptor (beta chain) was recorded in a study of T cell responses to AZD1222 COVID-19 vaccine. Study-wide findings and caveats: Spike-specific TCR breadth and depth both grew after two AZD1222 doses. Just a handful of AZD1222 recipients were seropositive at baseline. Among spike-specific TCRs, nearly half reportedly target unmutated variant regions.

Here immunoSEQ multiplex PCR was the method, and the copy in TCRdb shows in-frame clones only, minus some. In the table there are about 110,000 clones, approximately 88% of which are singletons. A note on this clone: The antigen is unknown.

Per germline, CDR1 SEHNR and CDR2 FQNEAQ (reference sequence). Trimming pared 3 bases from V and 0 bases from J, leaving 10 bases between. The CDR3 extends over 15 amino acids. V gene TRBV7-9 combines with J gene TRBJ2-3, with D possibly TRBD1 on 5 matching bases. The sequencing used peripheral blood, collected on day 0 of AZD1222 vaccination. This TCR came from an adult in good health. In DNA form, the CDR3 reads TGTGCCAGCAGCTTCCAAGGGGCTAGCACAGATACGCAGTATTTT. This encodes CASSFQGASTDTQYF.